This T cell receptor (beta chain) was sequenced during a study of monozygotic twins with cystic fibrosis. Findings and caveats of the study: Clonality was generally low (median around 0.01), higher in the most severe patients. J usage was most co-twin-similar in 8 of 16 pairs, V in 13. Monozygotic CF twins shared more identical nucleotide clonotypes than unrelated patients.

This clone has just one count. Its target is not known. Clones were read by immunoSEQ multiplex PCR, and TCRdb kept only the in-frame ones, dropping some. The table lists over 15,000 clones, 96% of them singletons. This CDR3 is 16 amino acids long. V dropped 3 bases and J dropped 7; count of bases not matched to a gene: 12. The germline gives CDR1 SGHNT, CDR2 YENEEA. The chain employs TRBV11-3 and TRBJ2-5; 9 positions agree with TRBD2. Sequencing was carried out using blood. The sequence was obtained from a girl aged 2 to 9 with cystic fibrosis. The CDR3 protein is CASSFPTSGRHGTQYF. The CDR3 nucleotides read TGTGCCAGCAGCTTCCCGACTAGCGGTCGACATGGGACCCAGTACTTC. Based on the CDR3 plus reference TRBV11-3 and TRBJ2-5, the full variable domain is EAGVVQSPRYKIIEKKQPVAFWCNPISGHNTLYWYLQNLGQGPELLIRYENEEAVDDSQLPKDRFSAERLKGVDSTLKIQPAELGDSAVYLCASSFPTSGRHGTQYFGPGTRLLVL.